The 24 T cell receptor beta chains listed next were all sequenced from one sample in a study of CXCR3-negative and CXCR3-positive naive CD8 T cells (dated by TCRdb to between 2018 and 2020). These reads were obtained on a NextSeq 550. The Human TCR Profiling Kit (MiLaboratory) was used to prepare UMI-labeled 5' RACE TRB cDNA libraries. TCRdb reprocessed the public reads and reports one entry per CDR3 protein sequence, without DNA. The sample table on file contains 100,000 to 150,000 distinct CDR3 sequences. The top ten clonotypes cover 0.25% to 0.35% of the sample. Source material: naive CXCR3- CD8+ T cells from blood. The cell subset or site label, as the study defines it: CD45RO-CCR7+CD27+CD95- naive CD8+ T cells lacking CXCR3 (TNR3-). Receptor source: a human donor in good health. Some clones in this sample may be carry-over from other donors' samples.

The rearrangement joins TRBV7-6 to TRBJ2-7; without DNA, the TCRdb call of TRBD1 cannot be checked. The CDR3 length is 13 residues. CDR1 SGHVS and CDR2 FNYEAQ come from the germline V gene. The CDR3 reads CASRPTRGLEQYF. Based on the CDR3 plus reference TRBV7-6 and TRBJ2-7, the full variable domain is GAGVSQSPRYKVTKRGQDVALRCDPISGHVSLYWYRQALGQGPEFLTYFNYEAQQDKSGLPNDRFSAERPEGSISTLTIQRTEQRDSAMYRCASRPTRGLEQYFGPGTRLTVT.

The genes are TRBV11-1 and TRBJ2-7. This CDR3 spans 14 amino acids. Looked up from germline, CDR1 is SGHAT and CDR2 is FQDESV (reference sequence). The CDR3 loop reads CASSLSPSSYEQYF. Combining the CDR3 with reference TRBV11-1 and TRBJ2-7 gives the whole variable domain EAEVAQSPRYKITEKSQAVAFWCDPISGHATLYWYRQILGQGPELLVQFQDESVVDDSQLPKDRFSAERLKGVDSTLKIQPAELGDSAMYLCASSLSPSSYEQYFGPGTRLTVT.

The CDR3 here is CATSSLLIAGGRGEQFF. The rearrangement uses TRBV15 and TRBJ2-1; TCRdb designates TRBD2, a call that cannot be tested without DNA. This CDR3 spans 17 amino acids. Germline CDR1 LNHNV, CDR2 YYDKDF (reference sequence).

This chain's CDR3 is CSVVGVNTEAFF. The rearrangement uses TRBV29-1 and TRBJ1-1. Germline CDR1 reads SQVTM; CDR2 reads ANQGSEA. This CDR3 region has 12 residues.

This sequence joins TRBV14 and TRBJ2-1; the TCRdb call, TRBD2, lacks DNA for checking. The CDR3 spans 18 residues. Germline CDR1 reads SGHDN; CDR2 reads FVKESK. CDR3 sequence reads: CASSQGLAQAVDNNEQFF.

The chain carries TRBV29-1 and TRBJ2-5. The CDR3 runs 11 residues. Germline V gene data show CDR1 as SQVTM and CDR2 as ANQGSEA. The CDR3 sequence: CSVTKGETQYF.

This chain joins TRBV28 and TRBJ2-1. The germline V gene encodes CDR1 MDHEN and CDR2 SYDVKM. CDR3 size: 14 residues. The chain's CDR3 is CASSQGSPYNEQFF.

The chain has TRBV7-9 and TRBJ1-2. Germline lookup yields CDR1 SEHNR and CDR2 FQNEAQ (reference sequence). The CDR3 consists of 12 residues. The CDR3 protein is CASSPTGWGYTF.

CDR3 residues: CSVAFDRQETQYF. V is TRBV29-1 and J is TRBJ2-5; without DNA, the TCRdb call of TRBD1 cannot be checked. The germline gives CDR1 SQVTM, CDR2 ANQGSEA. This CDR3 comprises 13 residues.

This chain uses TRBV4-2 with TRBJ2-5; TCRdb picks TRBD2, but there is no DNA to check that call. Germline V gene data show CDR1 as LGHNA and CDR2 as YNFKEQ. The CDR3 runs to 15 residues. CDR3 residues: CASSQARGGEETQYF.

This sequence joins TRBV30 and TRBJ1-1; TCRdb gives TRBD1 as the D gene, but with no DNA this cannot be confirmed. Germline V lookup: CDR1 GTSNPN, CDR2 SVGIG (reference sequence). This CDR3 contains 13 residues. CDR3: CAWSGMGGTEAFF.

The genes are TRBV14 and TRBJ2-1; TCRdb's D call of TRBD2 is untestable without DNA. There are 13 residues in the CDR3. Germline CDR1 reads SGHDN; CDR2 reads FVKESK. CDR3 residues: CASSQHGWAEQFF.

The V call is TRBV7-8, the J call TRBJ2-7; TCRdb names TRBD2, which stays unverified in the absence of DNA. Germline V lookup: CDR1 SGHVS, CDR2 FQNEAQ. This CDR3 is built from 15 residues. This CDR3 is CASSDGTSGTYEQYF.

The V and J genes are TRBV2 and TRBJ2-3. CDR3 length: 17 residues. CDR1 is SNHLY, CDR2 FYNNEI, per germline. CDR3: CASSEWLAETSTDTQYF.

The V and J genes are TRBV20-1 and TRBJ1-1; the D call of TRBD1 rests on TCRdb alone, since no DNA is present to check it. CDR1 is DFQATT, CDR2 SNEGSKA, per germline (reference sequence). There are 13 residues in the CDR3. This CDR3 reads CSARGQGDTEAFF.

The chain couples TRBV28 to TRBJ2-5; with no DNA, the TCRdb D assignment of TRBD1 cannot be verified. This CDR3 has 14 residues. The germline V gene encodes CDR1 MDHEN and CDR2 SYDVKM. This chain's CDR3 is CASRLQGAGETQYF.

The rearrangement joins TRBV20-1 to TRBJ1-1; TCRdb's assignment of TRBD1 cannot be checked, as there is no DNA. Germline V gene lookup returns CDR1 DFQATT and CDR2 SNEGSKA (reference sequence). CDR3 size: 13 residues. The CDR3 region is CSAKDRANTEAFF.

This chain uses TRBV6-2 or TRBV6-3 with TRBJ1-1; with no DNA, the TCRdb D assignment of TRBD1 cannot be verified. Per the germline V gene, CDR1 is MNHEY and CDR2 is SVGEGT. The CDR3 totals 16 residues. This CDR3 reads CASSYNPDRMNTEAFF.

J is TRBJ2-1 and V is TRBV30; TCRdb names TRBD2, which stays unverified in the absence of DNA. CDR3 size: 14 residues. Germline values: CDR1 GTSNPN, CDR2 SVGIG (reference sequence). The CDR3 sequence: CAWSASGGYNEQFF.

This rearrangement joins TRBV29-1 to TRBJ1-4; absent DNA, TCRdb's TRBD1 call cannot be checked. The germline CDR1 and CDR2 sequences are SQVTM and ANQGSEA. The CDR3 covers 13 residues. The CDR3 loop reads CSVVGGTNEKLFF.

The V gene is TRBV15, the J gene TRBJ2-2. Germline V gene sequence: CDR1 LNHNV, CDR2 YYDKDF (reference sequence). The CDR3 runs 14 residues. This chain's CDR3 is CATSRDGSVGELFF.

The rearrangement uses TRBV5-1 and TRBJ2-7; TCRdb returns TRBD2, unconfirmable since there is no DNA. The germline gives CDR1 SGHRS, CDR2 YFSETQ. This CDR3 is built from 19 residues. This chain's CDR3 is CASSHLGTSGSSGPYEQYF.

V usage is TRBV6-2 or TRBV6-3 and J usage is TRBJ2-5; the TCRdb D gene call, TRBD1, has no DNA to confirm it. Germline V CDR1 and CDR2: MNHEY, SVGEGT. This CDR3 contains 14 residues. CDR3 loop: CASSQGQGQKTQYF.

This chain links TRBV29-1 with TRBJ2-5. The germline V gene has CDR1 SQVTM and CDR2 ANQGSEA. This CDR3 is built from 13 residues. The CDR3 protein is CSVVHTNQETQYF.